This T cell receptor (beta chain) was obtained from a study of PD-1 blockade in classical Hodgkin lymphoma. Profiled with immunoSEQ multiplex PCR; TCRdb holds only in-frame clones, not every one. This table holds tens of thousands of clones, roughly 90% found once. General observations from the study: There was a significant rise in CD4+ TCR diversity by C4D1, with no such rise for CD8+. Relapsed/refractory patients reportedly had lower baseline diversity than newly diagnosed patients. Patients who responded completely had about the same baseline diversity as newly diagnosed patients.

Each patient's relapse followed autologous stem cell transplantation, and brentuximab vedotin exposure varied. About this clone: What it binds is unknown.

This sample comprised peripheral blood mononuclear cells (PBMCs), obtained at baseline. The receptor was isolated from a human donor with classical Hodgkin lymphoma.

CDR3 bases: TGTGCCAGCAGCTTGGGACTAGCATTCTACAATGAGCAGTTCTTC. Protein sequence: CASSLGLAFYNEQFF. The rearrangement joins TRBV5-6 to TRBJ2-1, with TRBD2 matching over 7 bases. The germline gives CDR1 SGHDT, CDR2 YYEEEE. The CDR3 loop spans 15 amino acids. With V trimmed by 0 bases and J by 3 bases, 3 bases remained unmatched.